This TCR beta chain was obtained from a study of cytomegalovirus exposure and HLA in healthy donors. Study summary: Samples from HLA-typed donors yielded about 80 million unique TCRs in an early data release.

This clone was seen a single time. Its antigen is not identified. Findings and limits, study-wide: The classifier, whose performance was assessed in both the original and validation cohorts, reportedly diagnosed cytomegalovirus status with high specificity and sensitivity. A later analysis found that most CMV-associated TCR beta chains appeared HLA-restricted.

The V end lost 2 bases, the J end lost 3 bases, and 7 bases lay between the germline ends. Germline lookup yields CDR1 MDHEN and CDR2 SYDVKM. The CDR3 has 13 residues. 60 Vbeta and 13 Jbeta primers were used in PCR. Sequencing used immunoSEQ multiplex PCR; TCRdb keeps in-frame clones, though not all of them. The sample yields about 82,000 clones, 70% to 80% seen once. The chain uses TRBV28 and TRBJ1-2; D remains ambiguous. Sequencing was done on a sample of PBMCs. The sequence derives from a man aged 50 to 59 in good health and CMV-seronegative. The CDR3 reads CASSLPQYYGYTF. CDR3 nucleotides: TGTGCCAGCAGTTTACCGCAGTACTATGGCTACACCTTC.